The 9 T cell receptor beta chains presented below share a single source sample, sequenced in a study of metastatic and nonmetastatic thyroid tumors. Every patient was untreated before thyroid surgery. TCRdb reassembled clones from the PCR reads with MiXCR. Of roughly 24,000 clones in the sample, 20% to 25% were seen once. What was sequenced was blood. These receptors were collected from a male donor with papillary thyroid cancer or a benign thyroid nodule (not recorded which). Some clones in this sample may be carry-over from other donors' samples.

On this clone itself: The junction shows a germline mismatch at one end, possibly a read error. V usage is TRBV6-1 and J usage is TRBJ2-1; maybe TRBD1 (6 bases). This CDR3 contains 14 residues. Germline CDR1 and CDR2: MNHNS and SASEGT. CDR3 DNA sequence: TGTGCCAGCAGAGACAGGTCAGCGAACAATCAGCAGTTCTTC. Amino acid sequence: CASRDRSANNQQFF.

With regard to this clone: One end of the junction varies from germline; a read error may be responsible. The rearrangement uses TRBV9 and TRBJ2-7, with 8 nucleotides matching TRBD2. There are 16 residues in the CDR3. Germline V lookup: CDR1 SGDLS, CDR2 YYNGEE. The CDR3, as DNA: TGTTCCAGCAGCGTAGGGGGGCGGGAGGTCTCCTACGAGCAGTACTTC. The encoded protein is CSSSVGGREVSYEQYF.

This clone was counted ten times or more. The same CDR3 also results from other DNA sequences found in this sample. The chain links TRBV11-1 to TRBJ2-1; possible D gene TRBD2, 7 bases. This CDR3 is built from 18 residues. Trimming removed 0 bases from V and 2 bases from J, with 17 bases in between. From germline, CDR1 is SGHAT and CDR2 FQDESV (reference sequence). This chain's CDR3 is CASSLARGPLGAYNEQFF. In DNA form, the CDR3 reads TGTGCCAGCAGCTTAGCGCGGGGGCCCCTTGGGGCCTACAATGAGCAGTTCTTC.

Comment on this clone: Its ends do not fully match the called genes, so a read error is possible. The V gene is TRBV10-3, the J gene TRBJ2-7, with 8 nucleotides matching TRBD1. The V gene's germline CDR1 is ENHRY and CDR2 SYGVKD. The CDR3 runs 14 residues. CDR3 bases: TGTGCCATCAAGACCGGGACAGGTTCGAACGAGCGGTACTTC. Translating it yields CAIKTGTGSNERYF.

This clone was seen repeatedly, ten times or more. The rearrangement links TRBV3-1 to TRBJ1-5; D ambiguous. Germline V gene lookup returns CDR1 LGHDT and CDR2 YNNKEL (reference sequence). V shed 3 bases and J shed 1 base, with 7 bases lying between them. The CDR3 loop spans 14 amino acids. The CDR3 nucleotides are TGTGCCAGCAGCCAGGGCCTAAGCAATCAGCCCCAGCATTTT. It specifies CASSQGLSNQPQHF.

The chain has TRBV30 and TRBJ2-5; TRBD2 agrees at 7 bases. V lost 4 bases to trimming and J lost 2 bases; unmatched junction nucleotides: 13. CDR1 and CDR2 from the germline V gene are GTSNPN and SVGIG (reference sequence). The CDR3 loop spans 16 amino acids. The chain's CDR3 is CAWNKEGLWGQETQYF. The CDR3, as DNA: TGTGCCTGGAATAAAGAGGGACTATGGGGACAAGAGACCCAGTACTTC.

The chain recombines TRBV6-2 or TRBV6-3 with TRBJ2-2, with a weak D call TRBD1 (5 bases). CDR3 size: 16 residues. Deletions cut 10 bases from V and 3 bases from J, with 21 bases between. The V gene's germline CDR1 is MNHEY and CDR2 SVGEGT. CDR3 loop: CAIRRRWGQDTGELFF. The CDR3 region has the DNA TGTGCCATCAGAAGGCGCTGGGGCCAGGACACCGGGGAGCTGTTTTTT.

The chain recombines TRBV20-1 with TRBJ2-7, with 7 positions matching TRBD2. CDR1 and CDR2 (germline): DFQATT, SNEGSKA (reference sequence). The CDR3 loop spans 16 amino acids. The trim removed 3 bases at V and 2 bases at J, leaving 13 bases unmatched. CDR3 protein: CSASNDGAGRAYEQYF. CDR3 coding DNA: TGCAGTGCTAGTAACGACGGAGCGGGGCGGGCCTACGAGCAGTACTTC.

This rearrangement joins TRBV4-2 to TRBJ1-2; D unresolved. The CDR3 consists of 13 residues. The V end lost 1 base, the J end lost 5 bases, and 8 bases lay between the germline ends. Germline V gene lookup returns CDR1 LGHNA and CDR2 YNFKEQ. The DNA of the CDR3 is TGTGCCAGCAGCCAAGGGGCCTGGTATGGCTACACCTTC. Translating it yields CASSQGAWYGYTF.